This TCR beta chain was recovered during a study of T cell responses to AZD1222 COVID-19 vaccine. The study's findings and limits: AZD1222 recipients seropositive at baseline numbered only six or seven. Among the donors, most were white British and more were female, and clonal diversity was possibly underestimated.

This CDR3 is built from 16 residues. V gave up 4 bases and J gave up 2 bases, with 19 bases separating them. The germline CDR1 and CDR2 sequences are SGHNT and YYREEE (reference sequence). Worth noting for this clone: Its antigen is not identified.

Measured with immunoSEQ multiplex PCR; TCRdb has only the in-frame clones, and not every one. Here the sample spans about 73,000 clones, 75% to 90% being singletons. The receptor comes from an adult who received the AZD1222 COVID-19 vaccine. The chain carries TRBV5-4 and TRBJ2-7, with D tentatively TRBD1 or TRBD2 (5 bases each). The sequencing here drew on peripheral blood, taken 28 days after the second AZD1222 dose. The CDR3 region is CASSHSGALRTYEQYV. The CDR3 region has the DNA TGTGCCAGCAGCCACTCCGGGGCACTTCGTACCTACGAGCAGTACGTC.